Presented here are 24 T cell receptor beta chains from one specimen sequenced in a study of technical replicates of blood from a few donors. Some clones are missing from TCRdb's copy, which holds only in-frame ones; the method was immunoSEQ multiplex PCR. This repertoire shows tens of thousands of clones, roughly 90% found once; its top ten account for roughly 0.41%. Sequenced input: T cells isolated from PBMCs. The origin of the receptors is a human donor in good health.

The chain is built from TRBV4-1 and TRBJ2-1; the match to TRBD2 covers 9 bases. Germline V gene data show CDR1 as MGHRA and CDR2 as YSYEKL. The CDR3 is made up of 15 amino acids. After removal of 1 base from V and 5 bases from J, the junction contained 3 bases not matched to a gene. This chain's CDR3 is CASSQVEREDNEQFF. DNA for the CDR3: TGCGCCAGCAGCCAAGTTGAGCGGGAGGACAATGAGCAGTTCTTC.

This clone was seen just once. The chain couples TRBV7-2 to TRBJ1-2, with unresolved D. The CDR3 consists of 15 residues. The germline V gene has CDR1 SGHTA and CDR2 FQGNSA. Trimming left V 4 bases short and J 0 bases short, with 12 bases between. The CDR3 DNA sequence: TGTGCCAGCAGCTCCCTTCCGGTTACTAACTATGGCTACACCTTC. Protein product: CASSSLPVTNYGYTF.

This chain joins TRBV30 and TRBJ2-1, with 8 nucleotides matching TRBD2. The CDR3 has 15 amino acids. Trimming removed 3 bases from V and 5 bases from J; junction bases left unmatched: 9. The germline gives CDR1 GTSNPN, CDR2 SVGIG (reference sequence). The CDR3 loop reads CAWSASGRGNNEQFF. CDR3 DNA: TGTGCCTGGAGCGCAAGCGGGAGAGGGAACAATGAGCAGTTCTTC.

This sequence joins TRBV29-1 and TRBJ2-5; 10 bases align to TRBD2. The CDR3 length is 14 residues. V lost 4 bases and J lost 5; bases outside the gene matches: 7. The V gene's germline CDR1 is SQVTM and CDR2 ANQGSEA. DNA of the CDR3: TGCAGCGTTGCTCTAGCGGGAGTTTGGGAGACCCAGTACTTC. Its protein product is CSVALAGVWETQYF. The variable domain in full, with the rest retrieved from reference TRBV29-1 and TRBJ2-5, is SAVISQKPSRDICQRGTSLTIQCQVDSQVTMMFWYRQQPGQSLTLIATANQGSEATYESGFVIDKFPISRPNLTFSTLTVSNMSPEDSSIYLCSVALAGVWETQYFGPGTRLLVL.

This clone was seen a handful of times. The chain combines TRBV5-1 with TRBJ2-3, with 9 bases lining up with TRBD2. The CDR3 spans 15 residues. Germline values: CDR1 SGHRS, CDR2 YFSETQ. J lost 4 bases, V lost 3 bases, and 6 bases had no gene match. The CDR3: CASSSLAGVSDTQYF. Written as DNA, the CDR3 is TGCGCCAGCAGCTCATTAGCGGGAGTTTCAGATACGCAGTATTTT.

This clone was observed once. The rearrangement joins TRBV30 to TRBJ2-5; TRBD1 might be the D (5 bases). The CDR3 runs to 13 residues. CDR1 is GTSNPN and CDR2 is SVGIG in the germline V gene (reference sequence). The V and J ends lost 5 bases and 4 bases respectively, with 14 bases between them. The CDR3 loop is CAWGQGKGETQYF. The DNA for the CDR3 is TGTGCCTGGGGCCAGGGCAAAGGAGAGACCCAGTACTTC.

This clone has more than one count but fewer than ten. The chain is built from TRBV18 and TRBJ1-5; 7 bases are shared with TRBD1. This CDR3 is built from 16 residues. The ends lost 2 bases at V and 7 bases at J; junction bases unmatched: 11. From germline, CDR1 is KGHSH and CDR2 LQKENI. This CDR3 reads CASSPGGQSYAQPQHF. The CDR3 bases are TGTGCCAGCTCACCAGGGGGACAGTCCTATGCACAGCCCCAGCATTTT.

The gene calls are TRBV11-2 and TRBJ1-3, with no clear D. Trimming shortened V by 4 bases and J by 0 bases, and 4 bases separated the two germline ends. Germline CDR1 reads SGHAT; CDR2 reads FQNNGV. CDR3 size: 13 residues. The CDR3 bases are TGTGCCAGCAGCTACTACTCTGGAAACACCATATATTTT. Translated, it gives CASSYYSGNTIYF.

This chain links TRBV6-5 with TRBJ2-7, with 10 nucleotides matching TRBD2. J lost 4 bases, V lost 4 bases, and 7 bases had no gene match. Germline CDR1 reads MNHEY; CDR2 reads SVGAGI. The CDR3 is made up of 15 amino acids. The CDR3 region is CASSFSGRVLYEQYF. CDR3 nucleotide sequence: TGTGCCAGCAGTTTCAGCGGGAGGGTCCTTTACGAGCAGTACTTC.

The V gene is TRBV5-1, the J gene TRBJ2-1, with D perhaps TRBD2 (6 bases). The CDR3 extends over 17 amino acids. V dropped 3 bases and J dropped 2 bases, with 18 bases sitting between them. Germline-derived CDR1 and CDR2 are SGHRS and YFSETQ. The CDR3 spells CASSWGSGTWAYNEQFF. DNA of the CDR3: TGCGCCAGCAGCTGGGGGTCCGGGACTTGGGCCTACAATGAGCAGTTCTTC.

The chain links TRBV2 to TRBJ2-1; D is perhaps TRBD1 (6 bases). Per the germline V gene, CDR1 is SNHLY and CDR2 is FYNNEI. The CDR3 has 12 amino acids. Deletions cut 10 bases from V and 6 bases from J, with 13 bases between. The CDR3 sequence: CAKGTRVNEQFF. The CDR3 coding sequence is TGTGCCAAAGGGACACGGGTCAATGAGCAGTTCTTC.

The chain links TRBV11-2 to TRBJ1-5, with 8 bases that match TRBD1. The trim removed 4 bases at V and 2 bases at J, leaving 4 bases unmatched. The length of the CDR3 is 15 residues. Germline V gene data show CDR1 as SGHAT and CDR2 as FQNNGV. The CDR3 bases are TGTGCCAGCAGCTCATCGGGACAGGGCAATCAGCCCCAGCATTTT. Translating it yields CASSSSGQGNQPQHF.

Only one count was recorded for this clone. J is TRBJ1-4 and V is TRBV7-2; D ambiguous. V lost 3 bases and J 8 bases, leaving 13 bases between the germline ends. The germline CDR1 and CDR2 sequences are SGHTA and FQGNSA. The CDR3 is 14 residues long. This chain's CDR3 is CASSLGRGREKLFF. DNA for the CDR3: TGTGCCAGCAGCTTGGGCCGAGGGAGGGAAAAACTGTTTTTT.

This sequence joins TRBV6-1 and TRBJ2-7; TRBD1 matches at 7 bases. This CDR3 spans 15 amino acids. The J segment lost 0 bases and the V segment lost 8 bases, leaving 10 bases of the junction unmatched. The germline V gene has CDR1 MNHNS and CDR2 SASEGT. The CDR3 spells CASATGAGGSYEQYF. CDR3 nucleotide sequence: TGTGCCAGCGCTACCGGGGCAGGGGGCTCCTACGAGCAGTACTTC.

The rearrangement links TRBV7-9 to TRBJ2-7, with 16 positions matching TRBD2. From germline, CDR1 is SEHNR and CDR2 FQNEAQ (reference sequence). The CDR3 has 16 residues. Germline trimming cut 3 bases from V and 6 bases from J; bases unmatched to any gene: 5. The CDR3 nucleotides are TGTGCCAGCAGCTTGGGGACTAGCGGGAGGGCGGGCGAGCAGTACTTC. Translating it yields CASSLGTSGRAGEQYF.

The chain couples TRBV9 to TRBJ2-5; 11 bases align to TRBD2. This CDR3 spans 16 amino acids. Germline assignment: CDR1 SGDLS and CDR2 YYNGEE. J lost 7 bases, V lost 4 bases, and 12 bases had no gene match. For the CDR3, the DNA is TGTGCCAGCAGCACCTCGGGACTAGCGGACCTTGCGACCCAGTACTTC. As protein: CASSTSGLADLATQYF.

V usage is TRBV2 and J usage is TRBJ2-2; TRBD2 matches at 13 bases. With 7 bases clipped from V and 6 bases from J, the junction kept 2 bases outside the gene matches. Germline CDR1 and CDR2: SNHLY and FYNNEI. The CDR3 is 14 residues long. The CDR3 region has the DNA TGTGCCAGCACTGGACTAGCGGGAGCCGGGGAGCTGTTTTTT. Its protein product is CASTGLAGAGELFF.

The V and J genes are TRBV4-1 and TRBJ1-1; D unresolved. This CDR3 contains 14 residues. V was pared by 4 bases and J by 5 bases, with 14 bases between. Looked up from germline, CDR1 is MGHRA and CDR2 is YSYEKL. In nucleotides, the CDR3 is TGCGCCAGCAGCCTTGACGGGGTCCGGACTGAAGCTTTCTTT. Translating it yields CASSLDGVRTEAFF.

The J gene is TRBJ2-1, the V gene TRBV10-3, with 13 bases matching TRBD2. This CDR3 is built from 17 residues. Looked up from germline, CDR1 is ENHRY and CDR2 is SYGVKD. With 5 bases clipped from V and 6 bases from J, the junction kept 10 bases outside the gene matches. CDR3 nucleotides: TGTGCCATCAGTACCTCCCCTACTAGCGGGAGGGTCAATGAGCAGTTCTTC. Protein: CAISTSPTSGRVNEQFF.

The V and J genes are TRBV28 and TRBJ1-4; 9 bases are a match to TRBD1. CDR3 length equals 16 residues. Unmatched junction bases numbered 8, after V lost 5 bases and J lost 4 bases. Germline V gene sequence: CDR1 MDHEN, CDR2 SYDVKM. The CDR3: CASSKGQGRVNEKLFF. The CDR3 DNA reads TGTGCCAGCAGTAAGGGACAGGGCAGGGTTAATGAAAAACTGTTTTTT. Full variable domain (missing parts from reference TRBV28 and TRBJ1-4): DVKVTQSSRYLVKRTGEKVFLECVQDMDHENMFWYRQDPGLGLRLIYFSYDVKMKEKGDIPEGYSVSREKKERFSLILESASTNQTSMYLCASSKGQGRVNEKLFFGSGTQLSVL.

CDR3 in amino acids: CASSHLGAGLAKNIQYF. In DNA, the CDR3 is TGCGCCAGCAGCCACCTAGGGGCAGGGTTGGCCAAAAACATTCAGTACTTC. The genes are TRBV4-1 and TRBJ2-4; D may be TRBD1 (5 bases). The CDR3 is 17 residues long. Germline CDR1 is MGHRA and CDR2 is YSYEKL. The V end was cut by 3 bases, the J end by 1 base, with 16 bases between.

The rearrangement joins TRBV7-3 to TRBJ2-2, with D perhaps matching TRBD1 (5 bases). V was trimmed by 5 bases and J by 3 bases, leaving 13 bases between them. This CDR3 has 15 amino acids. Germline-derived CDR1 and CDR2 are SGHTA and FQGTGA. The CDR3 coding sequence is TGTGCCAGCAGCCCGCGGCAGGGATACACCGGGGAGCTGTTTTTT. Its translation: CASSPRQGYTGELFF. The full variable domain, its missing parts supplied by reference TRBV7-3 and TRBJ2-2, is GAGVSQTPSNKVTEKGKYVELRCDPISGHTALYWYRQSLGQGPEFLIYFQGTGAADDSGLPNDRFFAVRPEGSVSTLKIQRTERGDSAVYLCASSPRQGYTGELFFGEGSRLTVL.

The gene calls are TRBV6-1 and TRBJ1-2; D is uncertain. The ends were cut back, 0 bases at V and 4 bases at J, with 15 bases in the middle. This CDR3 comprises 16 residues. Germline CDR1 reads MNHNS; CDR2 reads SASEGT. The CDR3 is CASSEALAGSSYGYTF. In nucleotides, the CDR3 is TGTGCCAGCAGTGAAGCGCTGGCGGGTAGTAGCTATGGCTACACCTTC.

The V gene is TRBV7-9, the J gene TRBJ1-1; D ambiguous. In germline, CDR1 is SEHNR, CDR2 FQNEAQ (reference sequence). The CDR3 consists of 11 residues. V was shortened by 5 bases and J by 3 bases, with 4 bases between the two germline ends. In DNA form, the CDR3 reads TGTGCCAGCAGCCCTTACACTGAAGCTTTCTTT. Its protein is CASSPYTEAFF.